This T cell receptor (beta chain) was found in a study of T cell responses to AZD1222 COVID-19 vaccine. Study-wide findings and caveats: CD4 TCRs associated with vaccination spanned spike, dominating at 160-218 and 743-854. It was only after the peak T cell response that any repertoires were sampled. Two AZD1222 doses significantly raised spike-specific TCR breadth and depth over controls.

In germline, CDR1 is KGHSH, CDR2 LQKENI. CDR3 length: 15 residues. Trimming cost V 5 bases and J 8 bases; bases outside gene matches: 10. The data were produced by immunoSEQ multiplex PCR, yet TCRdb's version contains in-frame clones alone and is incomplete. The table records 180,000 or so clones, more than 90% of them present only once. With respect to this clone: Antigen unknown.

This receptor was obtained from an adult in good health. V usage is TRBV18 and J usage is TRBJ1-4, with 8 positions matching TRBD1. The input for sequencing was peripheral blood, taken on day 0 of AZD1222 vaccination. Here the CDR3 reads CASSAQTGDTEKLFF. The CDR3 DNA reads as TGTGCCAGCTCAGCCCAGACAGGGGATACCGAAAAACTGTTTTTT.